This entry lists 29 T cell receptor beta chains sequenced from one sample in a study of shared clonotypes between healthy human individuals. Generated by immunoSEQ multiplex PCR, the TCRdb table keeps only in-frame clones and is missing some. The table shows about 700,000 clones, with about 91% occurring only once. Cells designated naive CD8 were CD45RO-negative and were positively selected for CCR7, with terminally differentiated effector memory CD45RA+ cells excluded. The specimen sequenced was naive CD8+ T cells sorted from blood. The receptors stem from a young man in good health.

The gene calls are TRBV9 and TRBJ2-5; 9 bases match TRBD1. This CDR3 region has 16 residues. Germline lookup yields CDR1 SGDLS and CDR2 YYNGEE. V was pared by 2 bases and J by 7 bases, with 12 bases of the junction left unmatched. The CDR3 DNA follows: TGTGCCAGCAGCGTGGCAGACAGGGGGGTCCGGCGGACCCAGTACTTC. Protein: CASSVADRGVRRTQYF.

Comments on this clone: This sample also contains other DNA sequences that code for the same CDR3. The chain joins TRBV6-6 to TRBJ2-7, with D uncertain. From germline, CDR1 is MNHNY and CDR2 SVGAGI (reference sequence). Trimming pared 0 bases from V and 7 bases from J, leaving 4 bases between. The CDR3 covers 11 residues. The CDR3 protein is CASSYSLEQYF. In DNA form, the CDR3 reads TGTGCCAGCAGTTACTCGCTGGAGCAGTACTTC.

The chain uses TRBV9 and TRBJ2-3; D remains unclear. The length of the CDR3 is 14 residues. Germline V gene lookup returns CDR1 SGDLS and CDR2 YYNGEE. V lost 3 bases, J lost 1 base, and 9 bases lay in between. The DNA of the CDR3 is TGTGCCAGCAGCGCGACTGGACGCACAGATACGCAGTATTTT. It codes for CASSATGRTDTQYF. Variable domain in full (rest from reference TRBV9 and TRBJ2-3): DSGVTQTPKHLITATGQRVTLRCSPRSGDLSVYWYQQSLDQGLQFLIQYYNGEERAKGNILERFSAQQFPDLHSELNLSSLELGDSALYFCASSATGRTDTQYFGPGTRLTVL.

This clone was seen only once. The V and J genes are TRBV2 and TRBJ2-5, with a possible D match to TRBD1 (5 bases). There are 12 residues in the CDR3. Germline lookup yields CDR1 SNHLY and CDR2 FYNNEI. V was shortened by 7 bases and J by 5 bases, with 11 bases between the two germline ends. CDR3 sequence: CASIVRVETQYF. CDR3 in DNA: TGTGCCAGCATCGTCAGGGTTGAGACCCAGTACTTC.

J is TRBJ1-1 and V is TRBV5-5; D not certain. Deletions cut 1 base from V and 4 bases from J, with 8 bases between. This CDR3 has 13 amino acids. The germline CDR1 and CDR2 sequences are SGHKS and YYEKEE (reference sequence). The CDR3 bases are TGTGCCAGCAGCTTGCCCCCCGGCACTGAAGCTTTCTTT. It encodes CASSLPPGTEAFF.

The CDR3 here is CASSLGTSGSWATGELFF. CDR3 coding DNA: TGTGCCAGCAGTTTGGGGACTAGCGGGAGTTGGGCCACCGGGGAGCTGTTTTTT. The genes are TRBV27 and TRBJ2-2, with 14 bases that match TRBD2. The V and J ends lost 3 bases and 4 bases, in that order; junction bases with no gene match: 7. This CDR3 spans 18 amino acids. The germline gives CDR1 MNHEY, CDR2 SMNVEV (reference sequence).

This sequence joins TRBV27 and TRBJ1-5; the D is unclear. Trimming removed 3 bases from V and 1 base from J, with 7 bases in between. Germline V gives CDR1 MNHEY, CDR2 SMNVEV (reference sequence). The CDR3 covers 14 residues. CDR3 in amino acids: CASSFMGSNQPQHF. CDR3 coding DNA: TGTGCCAGCAGTTTCATGGGCAGCAATCAGCCCCAGCATTTT.

The chain recombines TRBV7-9 with TRBJ2-3; D not resolved. Trimming pared 2 bases from V and 5 bases from J, leaving 8 bases between. Germline assignment: CDR1 SEHNR and CDR2 FQNEAQ (reference sequence). The CDR3 contains 13 residues. The CDR3 DNA is TGTGCCAGCAGCTTACTGAATCAAGATACGCAGTATTTT. It codes for CASSLLNQDTQYF.

J is TRBJ2-6 and V is TRBV15; D call uncertain. This CDR3 comprises 16 residues. In germline, CDR1 is LNHNV, CDR2 YYDKDF (reference sequence). Between the trimmed V and J ends, which lost 5 bases and 0 bases, there was a span of 11 bases. The CDR3 sequence is CATSGASSSGANVLTF. The CDR3 nucleotides read TGTGCCACCAGCGGAGCGTCTAGCTCTGGGGCCAACGTCCTGACTTTC.

The chain is built from TRBV14 and TRBJ2-1; D remains unclear. Trimming shortened V by 0 bases and J by 3 bases, and 15 bases separated the two germline ends. This CDR3 region has 17 residues. Germline CDR1 and CDR2: SGHDN and FVKESK. In DNA form, the CDR3 reads TGTGCCAGCAGCCAAGAGCCTCAATATAACTTCTACAATGAGCAGTTCTTC. Translating gives CASSQEPQYNFYNEQFF.

The rearrangement uses TRBV28 and TRBJ2-5, with D unclear. The J call is doubtful: the DNA matches TRBJ2-7 better. The CDR3 runs to 11 residues. The germline gives CDR1 MDHEN, CDR2 SYDVKM. This CDR3 is CASTGVYEQYF. CDR3 DNA sequence: TGTGCCAGCACGGGCGTCTACGAGCAGTACTTC.

V is TRBV7-8 and J is TRBJ2-7; TRBD2 aligns across 8 bases. There are 13 residues in the CDR3. The germline gives CDR1 SGHVS, CDR2 FQNEAQ. V shed 5 bases, J shed 2 bases, and the junction held 2 bases outside the gene matches. The CDR3 here is CASSEAGAYEQYF. The CDR3 DNA reads as TGTGCCAGCAGCGAAGCGGGAGCCTACGAGCAGTACTTC.

CDR3 nucleotides: TGTGCCAGCAGCTCATACGACAGGGAGGTCTCCTACGAGCAGTACTTC. Translation gives CASSSYDREVSYEQYF. The rearrangement uses TRBV11-2 and TRBJ2-7; TRBD1 is a possible D gene (7 bases). In germline, CDR1 is SGHAT, CDR2 FQNNGV. V lost 4 bases and J lost 0, with 16 bases in between. The CDR3 consists of 16 residues.

The V call is TRBV4-1, the J call TRBJ1-4; no firm D call. Trimming cost V 4 bases and J 0 bases, with 9 bases left between them. The CDR3 has 15 residues. Germline CDR1 reads MGHRA; CDR2 reads YSYEKL. The CDR3 region is CASSLYDATNEKLFF. CDR3 DNA sequence: TGCGCCAGCAGCCTTTACGATGCAACTAATGAAAAACTGTTTTTT.

V gene TRBV27 combines with J gene TRBJ2-7; the match to TRBD1 covers 7 bases. From germline, CDR1 is MNHEY and CDR2 SMNVEV (reference sequence). CDR3 length equals 15 residues. J gave up 3 bases and V 4 bases, and 9 bases lay outside the gene matches. CDR3 loop: CASSSMGQRDYEQYF. The CDR3 DNA sequence: TGTGCCAGCAGTTCCATGGGACAGCGAGACTACGAGCAGTACTTC.

The chain has TRBV27 and TRBJ2-7; D is uncertain. V was cut by 10 bases and J by 6 bases, with 19 bases left in between. The CDR3 length is 13 residues. Germline CDR1 MNHEY, CDR2 SMNVEV (reference sequence). The CDR3 coding sequence is TGTGCCACCCACCCCACCTCAGGCGTCGAGCAGTACTTC. This sequence encodes CATHPTSGVEQYF.

The chain is built from TRBV7-9 and TRBJ2-3; the match to TRBD1 covers 9 bases. The CDR3 runs 15 residues. After removal of 3 bases from V and 3 bases from J, the junction contained 4 bases not matched to a gene. Germline values: CDR1 SEHNR, CDR2 FQNEAQ (reference sequence). In nucleotides, the CDR3 is TGTGCCAGCAGCTTTAGACAGGGGGGAACAGATACGCAGTATTTT. It codes for CASSFRQGGTDTQYF. Full variable domain (remainder filled in from reference TRBV7-9 and TRBJ2-3): DTGVSQNPRHKITKRGQNVTFRCDPISEHNRLYWYRQTLGQGPEFLTYFQNEAQLEKSRLLSDRFSAERPKGSFSTLEIQRTEQGDSAMYLCASSFRQGGTDTQYFGPGTRLTVL.

The rearrangement joins TRBV11-2 to TRBJ1-1; unclear D gene. Germline CDR1 SGHAT, CDR2 FQNNGV. The CDR3 spans 15 residues. V was pared by 5 bases and J by 0 bases, with 13 bases between. The CDR3 sequence: CASSPPLIMNTEAFF. For the CDR3, the DNA is TGTGCCAGCAGCCCCCCCTTGATCATGAACACTGAAGCTTTCTTT.

This clone is a singleton in its sample. For the CDR3, the DNA is TGCAGCGTTGCGGGACAGACATCCTACGAGCAGTACTTC. This sequence encodes CSVAGQTSYEQYF. The chain joins TRBV29-1 to TRBJ2-7, with 7 nucleotides matching TRBD1. Germline CDR1 is SQVTM and CDR2 is ANQGSEA. The V and J ends lost 4 bases and 1 base, in that order; junction bases with no gene match: 4. The CDR3 spans 13 residues.

This chain uses TRBV5-1 with TRBJ1-5, with TRBD1 as a possible D gene (5 bases). Germline V CDR1 and CDR2: SGHRS, YFSETQ. The CDR3 has 14 amino acids. Trimming took 2 bases from V and 2 from J, leaving 8 bases between them. The CDR3 bases are TGCGCCAGCAGCTTCGGGACGGGCAATCAGCCCCAGCATTTT. Its translation is CASSFGTGNQPQHF.

The V gene is TRBV2, the J gene TRBJ1-1, with TRBD1 identical over 9 bases. The CDR3 contains 14 residues. The ends lost 8 bases at V and 4 bases at J; junction bases unmatched: 8. Germline V gene lookup returns CDR1 SNHLY and CDR2 FYNNEI. The CDR3 loop is CASRTGVVFTEAFF. DNA of the CDR3: TGTGCCAGCCGGACAGGGGTGGTTTTCACTGAAGCTTTCTTT.

The J gene is TRBJ2-7, the V gene TRBV28; no firm D call. The CDR3 is made up of 10 amino acids. In germline, CDR1 is MDHEN, CDR2 SYDVKM. Trimming left V 3 bases short and J 5 bases short, with 2 bases between. This CDR3 reads CASSFNEQYF. CDR3 sequence (DNA): TGTGCCAGCAGTTTCAACGAGCAGTACTTC.

The chain couples TRBV13 to TRBJ2-3; D not certain. The CDR3 extends over 12 amino acids. Trimming took off 5 bases at V and 8 bases at J, with 11 bases between the two ends. Germline V lookup: CDR1 PRHDT, CDR2 FYEKMQ (reference sequence). The CDR3 spells CASSREGGTQYF. As DNA, the CDR3 is TGTGCCAGCAGCCGAGAAGGCGGTACGCAGTATTTT.

This clone was counted a single time. The V call is TRBV29-1, the J call TRBJ1-1; D call uncertain. There are 12 residues in the CDR3. Trimming left V 4 bases short and J 5 bases short, with 11 bases between. From germline, CDR1 is SQVTM and CDR2 ANQGSEA. The CDR3 protein is CSVAWLGTEAFF. CDR3 coding DNA: TGCAGCGTTGCTTGGCTAGGGACTGAAGCTTTCTTT. Full variable domain (missing parts from reference TRBV29-1 and TRBJ1-1): SAVISQKPSRDICQRGTSLTIQCQVDSQVTMMFWYRQQPGQSLTLIATANQGSEATYESGFVIDKFPISRPNLTFSTLTVSNMSPEDSSIYLCSVAWLGTEAFFGQGTRLTVV.

V usage is TRBV5-6 and J usage is TRBJ2-4, with D possibly TRBD1 on 5 matching bases. The germline gives CDR1 SGHDT, CDR2 YYEEEE. The CDR3 loop spans 16 amino acids. V lost 5 bases, J lost 0 bases, and 15 bases lay in between. The CDR3 DNA is TGTGCCAGCAGGCCGACAGAAAGACTAGCCAAAAACATTCAGTACTTC. As protein: CASRPTERLAKNIQYF.

In its sample, this clone was seen once. This chain links TRBV29-1 with TRBJ2-7; 7 nucleotides agree with TRBD1. Germline lookup yields CDR1 SQVTM and CDR2 ANQGSEA. The CDR3 covers 16 residues. With 4 bases clipped from V and 2 bases from J, the junction kept 14 bases outside the gene matches. The CDR3 here is CSVVRLGTEITYEQYF. CDR3 in DNA: TGCAGCGTTGTTAGGCTAGGGACAGAAATCACCTACGAGCAGTACTTC.

The rearrangement links TRBV28 to TRBJ2-3; a weak D match, TRBD2 (6 bases). Trimming cost V 8 bases and J 2 bases, with 20 bases left between them. Germline assignment: CDR1 MDHEN and CDR2 SYDVKM. This CDR3 comprises 16 residues. The CDR3 coding sequence is TGTGCCAGCTCGCTTGGGGGGATGGATGCCACAGATACGCAGTATTTT. Encoded protein: CASSLGGMDATDTQYF.

The rearrangement joins TRBV7-3 to TRBJ2-7, with D maybe TRBD1 (6 bases). The CDR3 has 17 residues. V was clipped by 1 base and J by 0 bases, with 16 bases between them. CDR1 and CDR2 (germline): SGHTA, FQGTGA. This CDR3 is CASSLIGRDMGSYEQYF. The DNA of the CDR3 is TGTGCCAGCAGCTTAATCGGTCGGGACATGGGCTCCTACGAGCAGTACTTC. The variable domain in full, completed from reference TRBV7-3 and TRBJ2-7, reads GAGVSQTPSNKVTEKGKYVELRCDPISGHTALYWYRQSLGQGPEFLIYFQGTGAADDSGLPNDRFFAVRPEGSVSTLKIQRTERGDSAVYLCASSLIGRDMGSYEQYFGPGTRLTVT.

CDR3 nucleotide sequence: TGTGCCACCAGCAGGGGGGTAATTACCTACGAGCAGTACTTC. Its translation is CATSRGVITYEQYF. This chain links TRBV15 with TRBJ2-7, with D tentatively TRBD1 or TRBD2 (5 bases each). The V end was cut by 3 bases, the J end by 2 bases, with 11 bases between. Germline V gene sequence: CDR1 LNHNV, CDR2 YYDKDF (reference sequence). The CDR3 totals 14 residues.